The sequence of this TCR beta chain was determined in a study of shared T cell receptors in the human thymus. Assay used: immunoSEQ multiplex PCR; TCRdb lists only in-frame clones, some missing. The sample lists about 730,000 clones, approximately 85% seen once, with about 0.0098% in the top ten. CDR1 is SGHTA and CDR2 is FQGNSA in the germline V gene. The CDR3 consists of 15 residues. Trimming left V 3 bases short and J 5 bases short, with 16 bases between. The sample also formed part of further work on human thymus T cells. That paper states: Resections removed during corrective heart surgery provided the thymus tissue used.

The sequencing sample was made of thymocytes. The clonotype was recovered from a girl in the first two years of life with a congenital heart defect. The rearrangement links TRBV7-2 to TRBJ1-1; tentatively, D is TRBD1 (5 bases). For the CDR3, the DNA is TGTGCCAGCAGCTTGAATCCAGGGATAGCTACTGAAGCTTTCTTT. Translating gives CASSLNPGIATEAFF.